The present T cell receptor beta chain was sequenced within a study of response to subunit inactivated influenza vaccine. TCRdb called the RT-PCR reads again in MiXCR, with one record for every CDR3 protein. The sample records about 540,000 distinct CDR3 sequences, roughly 25% being singletons. These data also formed part of another study, on T cells expressing NK-cell markers. This second report adds: In generating TCR beta cDNA, 5'RACE template switching with UMIs was used. Each TCR beta repertoire originated in sorted T cells that were CD3+CD56+NKG2C+, CD3+CD56+NKG2C- or CD3+CD56-NKG2C+. Of the CD8+ T cell pool in 6 or 7 donors, roughly 1.0-7.5% was accounted for by dominant NKG2C+ clonotypes. Also leading the CD3+CD56-NKG2C+ fraction in a handful of donors were these clonotypes.

The TCR was taken from a man over 45 who received an inactivated influenza vaccine. The sequenced sample was CD4+ T cells sorted from PBMCs, obtained 11 to 12 days after vaccination.

CDR3 DNA sequence: TGCGCCAGCAGCCCAGGAAAAGTGGGCACTGAAGCTTTCTTT. It encodes CASSPGKVGTEAFF. V gene TRBV5-1 combines with J gene TRBJ1-1; D not certain. Looked up from germline, CDR1 is SGHRS and CDR2 is YFSETQ. This CDR3 is 14 amino acids long. V dropped 4 bases and J dropped 4 bases, with 14 bases sitting between them. Looking up the rest from reference TRBV5-1 and TRBJ1-1 gives the full variable domain: KAGVTQTPRYLIKTRGQQVTLSCSPISGHRSVSWYQQTPGQGLQFLFEYFSETQRNKGNFPGRFSGRQFSNSRSEMNVSTLELGDSALYLCASSPGKVGTEAFFGQGTRLTVV.